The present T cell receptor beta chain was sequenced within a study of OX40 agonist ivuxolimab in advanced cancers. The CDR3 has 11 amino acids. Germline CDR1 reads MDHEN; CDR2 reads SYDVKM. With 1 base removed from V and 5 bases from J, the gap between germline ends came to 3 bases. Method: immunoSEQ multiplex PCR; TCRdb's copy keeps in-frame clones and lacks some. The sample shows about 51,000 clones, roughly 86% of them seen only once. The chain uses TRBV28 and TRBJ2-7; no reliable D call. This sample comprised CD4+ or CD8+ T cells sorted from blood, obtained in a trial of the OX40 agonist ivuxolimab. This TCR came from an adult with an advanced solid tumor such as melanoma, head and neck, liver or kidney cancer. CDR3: CASSLLDEQYF. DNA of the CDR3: TGTGCCAGCAGTTTATTAGACGAGCAGTACTTC.